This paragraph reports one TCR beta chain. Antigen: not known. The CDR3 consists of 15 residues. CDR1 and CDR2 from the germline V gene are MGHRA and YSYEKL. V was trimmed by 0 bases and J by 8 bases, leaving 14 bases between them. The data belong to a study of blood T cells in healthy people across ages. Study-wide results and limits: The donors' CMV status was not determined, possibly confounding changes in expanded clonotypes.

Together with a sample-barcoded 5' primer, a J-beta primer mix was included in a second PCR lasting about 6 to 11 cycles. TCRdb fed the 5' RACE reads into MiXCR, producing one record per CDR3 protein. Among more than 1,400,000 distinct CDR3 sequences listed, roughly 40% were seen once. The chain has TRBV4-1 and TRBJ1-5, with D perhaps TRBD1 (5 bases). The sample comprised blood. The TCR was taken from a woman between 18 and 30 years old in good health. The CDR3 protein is CASSQDPGPWEPQHF. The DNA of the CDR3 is TGCGCCAGCAGCCAAGATCCGGGGCCCTGGGAGCCCCAGCATTTT.